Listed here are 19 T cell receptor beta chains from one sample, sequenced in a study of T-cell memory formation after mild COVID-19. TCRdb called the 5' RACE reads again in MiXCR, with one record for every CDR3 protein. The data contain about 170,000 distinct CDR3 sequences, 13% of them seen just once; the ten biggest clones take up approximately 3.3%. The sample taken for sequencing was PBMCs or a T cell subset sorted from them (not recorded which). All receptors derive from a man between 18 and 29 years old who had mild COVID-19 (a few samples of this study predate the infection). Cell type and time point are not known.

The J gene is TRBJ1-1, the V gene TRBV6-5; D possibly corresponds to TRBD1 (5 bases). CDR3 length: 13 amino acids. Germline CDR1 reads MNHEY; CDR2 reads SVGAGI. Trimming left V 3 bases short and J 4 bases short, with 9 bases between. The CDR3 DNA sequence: TGTGCCAGCAGTTATTTTGGGGGCACTGAAGCTTTCTTT. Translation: CASSYFGGTEAFF.

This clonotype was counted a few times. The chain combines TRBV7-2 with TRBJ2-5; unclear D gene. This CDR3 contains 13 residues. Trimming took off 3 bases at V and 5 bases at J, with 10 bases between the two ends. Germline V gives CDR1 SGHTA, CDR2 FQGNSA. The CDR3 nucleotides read TGTGCCAGCAGCTTCCCTAGTACGGAGACCCAGTACTTC. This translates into CASSFPSTETQYF.

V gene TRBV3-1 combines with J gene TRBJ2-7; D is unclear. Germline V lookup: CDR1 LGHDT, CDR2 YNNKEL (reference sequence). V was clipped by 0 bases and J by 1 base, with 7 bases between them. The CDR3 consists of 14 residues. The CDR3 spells CASSQDRWSYEQYF. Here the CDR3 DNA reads TGTGCCAGCAGCCAAGATAGATGGTCCTACGAGCAGTACTTC.

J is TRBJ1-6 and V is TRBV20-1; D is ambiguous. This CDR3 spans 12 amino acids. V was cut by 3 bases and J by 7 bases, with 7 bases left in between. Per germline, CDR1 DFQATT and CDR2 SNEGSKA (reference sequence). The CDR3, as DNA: TGCAGTGCTAGGCCGACGAATTCACCCCTCCACTTT. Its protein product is CSARPTNSPLHF.

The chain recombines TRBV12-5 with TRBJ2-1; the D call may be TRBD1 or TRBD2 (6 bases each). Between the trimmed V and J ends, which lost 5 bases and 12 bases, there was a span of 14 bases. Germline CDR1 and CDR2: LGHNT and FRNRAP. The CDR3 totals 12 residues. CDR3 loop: CASGPGGRGQFF. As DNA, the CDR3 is TGTGCTAGTGGTCCCGGGGGCAGGGGGCAGTTCTTC.

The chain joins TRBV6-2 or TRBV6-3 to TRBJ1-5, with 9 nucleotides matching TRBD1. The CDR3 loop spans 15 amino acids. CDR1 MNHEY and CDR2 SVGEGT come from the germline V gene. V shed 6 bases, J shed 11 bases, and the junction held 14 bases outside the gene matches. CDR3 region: CASRSPGTGQSAQHF. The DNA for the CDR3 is TGTGCCAGCAGGTCTCCCGGGACAGGGCAATCAGCCCAGCATTTT.

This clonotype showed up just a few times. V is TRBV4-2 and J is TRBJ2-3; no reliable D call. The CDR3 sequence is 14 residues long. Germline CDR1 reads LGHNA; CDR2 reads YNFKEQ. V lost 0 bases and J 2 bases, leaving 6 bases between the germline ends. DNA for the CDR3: TGTGCCAGCAGCCAAGAGATCAACACAGATACGCAGTATTTT. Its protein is CASSQEINTDTQYF.

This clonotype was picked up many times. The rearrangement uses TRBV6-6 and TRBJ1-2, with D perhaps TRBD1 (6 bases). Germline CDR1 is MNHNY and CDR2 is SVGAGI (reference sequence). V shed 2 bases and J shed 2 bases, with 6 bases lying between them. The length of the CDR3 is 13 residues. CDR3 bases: TGTGCCAGCAGTTACGGGACAAACTATGGCTACACCTTC. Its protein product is CASSYGTNYGYTF.

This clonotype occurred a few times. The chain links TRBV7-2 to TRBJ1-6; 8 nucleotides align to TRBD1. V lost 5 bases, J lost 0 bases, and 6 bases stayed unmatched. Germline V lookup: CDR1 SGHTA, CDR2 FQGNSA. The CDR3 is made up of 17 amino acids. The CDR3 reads CASSGTGDSSYNSPLHF. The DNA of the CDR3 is TGTGCCAGCAGCGGGACAGGCGACAGCTCCTATAATTCACCCCTCCACTTT.

CDR3 residues: CASSPTGPGYGYTF. The CDR3 DNA follows: TGTGCCAGTAGCCCAACCGGGCCCGGTTATGGCTACACCTTC. This chain connects TRBV19 to TRBJ1-2; no clear D. The V end was cut by 6 bases, the J end by 5 bases, with 16 bases between. The CDR3 sequence is 14 residues long. Germline values: CDR1 LNHDA, CDR2 SQIVND (reference sequence).

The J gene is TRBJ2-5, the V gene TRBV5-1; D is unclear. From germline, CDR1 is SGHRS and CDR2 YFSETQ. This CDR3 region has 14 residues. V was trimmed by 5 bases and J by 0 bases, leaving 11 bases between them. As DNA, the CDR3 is TGCGCCAGCAGTCGAAATCCGTACCAAGAGACCCAGTACTTC. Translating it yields CASSRNPYQETQYF.

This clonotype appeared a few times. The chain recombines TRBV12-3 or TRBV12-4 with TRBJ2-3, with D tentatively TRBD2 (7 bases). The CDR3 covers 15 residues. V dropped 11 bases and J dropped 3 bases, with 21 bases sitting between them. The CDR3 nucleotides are TGTGCCTGGGGGCGGGGGCCCTCAAGGACAGATACGCAGTATTTT. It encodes CAWGRGPSRTDTQYF.

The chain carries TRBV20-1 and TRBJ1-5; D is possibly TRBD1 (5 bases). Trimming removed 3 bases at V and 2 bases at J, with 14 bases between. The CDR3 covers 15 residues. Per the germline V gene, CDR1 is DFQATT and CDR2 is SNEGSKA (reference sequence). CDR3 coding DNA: TGCAGTGCTAGGGAGAGGGGTTCCGGCAATCAGCCCCAGCATTTT. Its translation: CSARERGSGNQPQHF.

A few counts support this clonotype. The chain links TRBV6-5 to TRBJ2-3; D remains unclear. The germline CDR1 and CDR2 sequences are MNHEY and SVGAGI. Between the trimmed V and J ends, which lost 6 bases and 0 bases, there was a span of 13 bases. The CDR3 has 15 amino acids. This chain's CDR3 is CASRADRGSTDTQYF. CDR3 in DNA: TGTGCCAGCAGGGCAGATAGAGGTAGCACAGATACGCAGTATTTT.

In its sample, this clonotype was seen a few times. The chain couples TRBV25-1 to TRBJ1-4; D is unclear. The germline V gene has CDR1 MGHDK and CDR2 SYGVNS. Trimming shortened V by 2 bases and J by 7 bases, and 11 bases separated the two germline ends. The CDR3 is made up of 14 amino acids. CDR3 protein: CASSEAGPAEKLFF. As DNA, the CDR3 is TGTGCCAGCAGTGAAGCGGGCCCGGCTGAAAAACTGTTTTTT.

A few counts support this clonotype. The CDR3 coding sequence is TGTGCCAGCAGCTTACAGGGTTTCGGCACTGAAGCTTTCTTT. This translates into CASSLQGFGTEAFF. This sequence joins TRBV11-2 and TRBJ1-1, with D tentatively TRBD1 (5 bases). Trimming took 2 bases from V and 4 from J, leaving 11 bases between them. The CDR3 consists of 14 residues. Germline CDR1 and CDR2: SGHAT and FQNNGV.

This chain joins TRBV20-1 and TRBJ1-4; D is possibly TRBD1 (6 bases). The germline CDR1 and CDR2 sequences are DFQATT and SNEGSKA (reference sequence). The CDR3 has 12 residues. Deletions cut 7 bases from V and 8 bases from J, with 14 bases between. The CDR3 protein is CSGGGRGEKLFF. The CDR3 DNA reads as TGCAGTGGGGGGGGCAGGGGAGAAAAACTGTTTTTT.

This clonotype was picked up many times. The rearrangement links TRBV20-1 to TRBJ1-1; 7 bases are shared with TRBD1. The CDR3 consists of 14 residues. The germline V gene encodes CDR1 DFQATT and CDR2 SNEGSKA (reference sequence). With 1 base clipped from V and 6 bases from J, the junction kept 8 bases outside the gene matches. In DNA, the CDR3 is TGCAGTGCTAGAGTACCGGGACAGTCCCCTGAAGCTTTCTTT. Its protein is CSARVPGQSPEAFF.

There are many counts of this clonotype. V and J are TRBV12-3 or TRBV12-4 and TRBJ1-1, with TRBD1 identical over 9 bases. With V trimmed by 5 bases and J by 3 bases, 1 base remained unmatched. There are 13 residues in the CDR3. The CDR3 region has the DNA TGTGCCAGCAGTCGGACAGGGGACACTGAAGCTTTCTTT. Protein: CASSRTGDTEAFF.